The 8 T cell receptor beta chains reported below all come from one sample, sequenced in a study of PD-L1 blockade in urothelial cancer (dated by TCRdb to 2016 to 2017). Library generation was performed with the immunoSEQ multiplex PCR assay. TCRdb stores this immuneACCESS table with in-frame sequences only. Part of the clones is absent; in the studies checked, under half of the shortfall reflects unresolved V genes, and no reason is known for the rest. The sample table holds 30,000 to 35,000 clones, of which roughly 82% were seen once. In total, the top ten clones hold roughly 29% of the sample. The sequencing here drew on PBMCs, taken around atezolizumab (anti-PD-L1) treatment. These receptors all stem from a man aged 60-69 years with urothelial cancer.

The CDR3 coding sequence is TGTGCCAGCAGCCAAGAGGAACAGGGACGCTCTGGAAACACCATATATTTT. Translating gives CASSQEEQGRSGNTIYF. The gene calls are TRBV14 and TRBJ1-3; D perhaps matches TRBD1 (6 bases). There are 17 residues in the CDR3. V lost 0 bases and J 0 bases, leaving 12 bases between the germline ends. The germline gives CDR1 SGHDN, CDR2 FVKESK. Drawing the rest from reference TRBV14 and TRBJ1-3, the complete variable domain is EAGVTQFPSHSVIEKGQTVTLRCDPISGHDNLYWYRRVMGKEIKFLLHFVKESKQDESGMPNNRFLAERTGGTYSTLKVQPAELEDSGVYFCASSQEEQGRSGNTIYFGEGSWLTVV.

The rearrangement uses TRBV2 and TRBJ2-6, with 10 nucleotides matching TRBD1. V lost 4 bases to trimming and J lost 3 bases; unmatched junction nucleotides: 9. The germline CDR1 and CDR2 sequences are SNHLY and FYNNEI. The CDR3 totals 18 residues. CDR3 sequence (DNA): TGTGCCAGCAGTGGGTGGACAGGGGGATCTCTTGGGGCCAACGTCCTGACTTTC. This codes for CASSGWTGGSLGANVLTF.

This chain joins TRBV5-5 and TRBJ1-1; weak D call: TRBD1 (6 bases). CDR3 length: 15 residues. V lost 7 bases and J lost 1, with 17 bases in between. Germline V gene sequence: CDR1 SGHKS, CDR2 YYEKEE (reference sequence). DNA for the CDR3: TGTGCCAGCGGGTACAGGGTTTTGAAGAACACTGAAGCTTTCTTT. Translated, it gives CASGYRVLKNTEAFF.

J is TRBJ1-1 and V is TRBV5-4; D is possibly TRBD1 (6 bases). Trimming left V 3 bases short and J 1 base short, with 7 bases between. Germline V lookup: CDR1 SGHNT, CDR2 YYREEE (reference sequence). There are 13 residues in the CDR3. The CDR3 reads CASSSTGNTEAFF. The DNA of the CDR3 is TGTGCCAGCAGCTCGACAGGGAACACTGAAGCTTTCTTT.

The chain is built from TRBV5-1 and TRBJ2-7; TRBD1 aligns across 7 bases. Germline trimming cut 4 bases from V and 2 bases from J; bases unmatched to any gene: 9. Germline lookup yields CDR1 SGHRS and CDR2 YFSETQ. This CDR3 spans 15 amino acids. CDR3 nucleotide sequence: TGCGCCAGCAGCCGAACGACAGGGAAGACCTACGAGCAGTACTTC. Translated: CASSRTTGKTYEQYF.

This chain uses TRBV20-1 with TRBJ2-5, with 9 nucleotides matching TRBD1. V shed 7 bases, J shed 5 bases, and the junction held 2 bases outside the gene matches. In germline, CDR1 is DFQATT, CDR2 SNEGSKA (reference sequence). This CDR3 is built from 11 residues. The chain's CDR3 is CSGTGDETQYF. The CDR3 nucleotides are TGCAGTGGGACAGGGGACGAGACCCAGTACTTC.

V and J are TRBV10-3 and TRBJ1-2; 8 nucleotides line up with TRBD1. V was pared by 10 bases and J by 8 bases, with 6 bases of the junction left unmatched. CDR1 is ENHRY and CDR2 is SYGVKD in the germline V gene. This CDR3 has 11 residues. The CDR3 spells CATGQGGGYTF. CDR3 nucleotides: TGTGCCACAGGACAGGGTGGAGGCTACACCTTC.

The J gene is TRBJ2-3, the V gene TRBV4-1; tentatively, D is TRBD2 (7 bases). Germline assignment: CDR1 MGHRA and CDR2 YSYEKL. This CDR3 contains 19 residues. Trimming shortened V by 0 bases and J by 0 bases, and 19 bases separated the two germline ends. The CDR3 here is CASSQDRESEGGSTDTQYF. The CDR3 DNA is TGCGCCAGCAGCCAAGATCGGGAGTCGGAGGGGGGGAGCACAGATACGCAGTATTTT.